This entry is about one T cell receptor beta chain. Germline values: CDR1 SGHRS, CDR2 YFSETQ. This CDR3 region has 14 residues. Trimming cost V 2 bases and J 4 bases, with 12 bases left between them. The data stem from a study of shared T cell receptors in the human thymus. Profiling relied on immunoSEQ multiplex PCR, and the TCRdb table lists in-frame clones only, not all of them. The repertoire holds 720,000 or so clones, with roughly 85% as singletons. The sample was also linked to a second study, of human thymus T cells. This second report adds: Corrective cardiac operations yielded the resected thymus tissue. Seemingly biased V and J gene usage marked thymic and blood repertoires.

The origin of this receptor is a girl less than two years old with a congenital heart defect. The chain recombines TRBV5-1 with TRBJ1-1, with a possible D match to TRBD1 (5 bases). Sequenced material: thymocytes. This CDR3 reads CASSFGFGGTEAFF. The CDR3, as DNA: TGCGCCAGCAGCTTTGGTTTCGGGGGCACTGAAGCTTTCTTT.